This T cell receptor (beta chain) originates from a study of cytomegalovirus exposure and HLA in healthy donors. Notes on the study in general: Immune exposure information comprised only CMV serostatus. A later analysis found common viral pathogens apparently linked to several of the most significant clusters. Evidence from a later analysis indicated that most CMV-associated TCR beta chains looked HLA-restricted. Across donors, presence/absence analyses took sequencing depth to be roughly uniform.

Note on this clone: Its antigen is undetermined.

13 Jbeta primers and 60 Vbeta primers were used for the PCR. The repertoire was sequenced with immunoSEQ multiplex PCR; TCRdb's copy has only in-frame clones and lacks some. The repertoire consists of about 130,000 clones, with roughly two thirds occurring once and the leading ten covering around 1.6%. The CDR3 sequence is 17 residues long. Germline trimming cut 5 bases from V and 6 bases from J; bases unmatched to any gene: 17. Germline CDR1 is LNHDA and CDR2 is SQIVND (reference sequence). Sequencing input: PBMCs. This receptor was taken from a man between 25 and 39 years old in good health and CMV-seropositive. The chain combines TRBV19 with TRBJ2-7; the match to TRBD2 covers 9 bases. CDR3 in DNA: TGTGCCAGTAGTCGGTTCGGGGGATTAGCGGGAGCTCTCGAGCAGTACTTC. Amino acids: CASSRFGGLAGALEQYF.